This passage covers 18 T cell receptor beta chains from one sample sequenced in a study of CD8 T cells in ankylosing spondylitis. General study points: One TCR beta motif, made up of 7 or 8 highly homologous variants, appeared characteristic of ankylosing spondylitis blood.

These receptors lack a known antigen. Each CDR3 protein gets one entry after TCRdb re-called the 5' RACE reads with MiXCR. Of 200,000 to 250,000 distinct CDR3 sequences in the sample, around 6.6% were seen once. Sequencing input: blood, either unsorted or a sorted T cell fraction (not recorded which). The receptors come from a male donor with ankylosing spondylitis.

This clonotype was observed a handful of times. The chain links TRBV20-1 to TRBJ2-1, with 11 bases fitting TRBD2. V lost 3 bases and J lost 1; bases outside the gene matches: 5. The germline gives CDR1 DFQATT, CDR2 SNEGSKA (reference sequence). The CDR3 covers 16 residues. The CDR3 reads CSARTSGTTSYNEQFF. The CDR3 DNA follows: TGCAGTGCTAGGACTAGCGGGACGACTTCCTACAATGAGCAGTTCTTC.

The table lists this clonotype with many counts. The CDR3 DNA sequence: TGTGCCAGCAGTTTAGGGGCGACCCTGGGAGAGACCCAGTACTTC. It yields the protein CASSLGATLGETQYF. V usage is TRBV27 and J usage is TRBJ2-5, with a possible D match to TRBD1 (5 bases). The length of the CDR3 is 15 residues. Germline CDR1 and CDR2: MNHEY and SMNVEV (reference sequence). V was clipped by 2 bases and J by 4 bases, with 14 bases between them.

This clonotype was observed a few times. The chain combines TRBV18 with TRBJ1-1; D unclear. The CDR3 covers 12 residues. Trimming removed 3 bases from V and 4 bases from J, with 6 bases in between. Germline values: CDR1 KGHSH, CDR2 LQKENI. In DNA, the CDR3 is TGTGCCAGCTCACCCGACCCCACTGAAGCTTTCTTT. Its protein is CASSPDPTEAFF.

This clonotype was counted at least ten times. This chain connects TRBV7-8 to TRBJ2-1; 8 bases fit TRBD1. The CDR3 is 15 residues long. The germline V gene has CDR1 SGHVS and CDR2 FQNEAQ. The ends lost 4 bases at V and 5 bases at J; junction bases unmatched: 7. The CDR3: CASSSDREVDNEQFF. CDR3 nucleotide sequence: TGTGCCAGCAGCTCGGACAGGGAAGTGGACAATGAGCAGTTCTTC. The variable domain in full, completed from reference TRBV7-8 and TRBJ2-1, reads GAGVSQSPRYKVAKRGQDVALRCDPISGHVSLFWYQQALGQGPEFLTYFQNEAQLDKSGLPSDRFFAERPEGSVSTLKIQRTQQEDSAVYLCASSSDREVDNEQFFGPGTRLTVL.

This clonotype was counted ten times or more. CDR3 in DNA: TGTGCTAGTGGTATGGGGGGGTACAATGAGCAGTTCTTC. This encodes CASGMGGYNEQFF. The gene calls are TRBV12-5 and TRBJ2-1; TRBD2 matches at 7 bases. This CDR3 region has 13 residues. Germline V CDR1 and CDR2: LGHNT, FRNRAP. J was trimmed by 4 bases and V by 5 bases; bases with no gene match: 2.

This clonotype occurred many times. The chain couples TRBV11-2 to TRBJ2-7; D gene ambiguous. The CDR3 has 13 amino acids. Germline V CDR1 and CDR2: SGHAT, FQNNGV. The V end lost 0 bases, the J end lost 3 bases, and 6 bases lay between the germline ends. CDR3 nucleotides: TGTGCCAGCAGCTTAGAAAACGGCTACGAGCAGTACTTC. This sequence encodes CASSLENGYEQYF.

The V call is TRBV18, the J call TRBJ1-1, with D possibly being TRBD1 (6 bases). Trimming shortened V by 1 base and J by 0 bases, and 15 bases separated the two germline ends. The germline V gene encodes CDR1 KGHSH and CDR2 LQKENI. The CDR3 has 17 amino acids. In DNA form, the CDR3 reads TGTGCCAGCTCACCACTCAAGGGACATAATATGAACACTGAAGCTTTCTTT. It codes for CASSPLKGHNMNTEAFF. Full variable domain (missing parts from reference TRBV18 and TRBJ1-1): NAGVMQNPRHLVRRRGQEARLRCSPMKGHSHVYWYRQLPEEGLKFMVYLQKENIIDESGMPKERFSAEFPKEGPSILRIQQVVRGDSAAYFCASSPLKGHNMNTEAFFGQGTRLTVV.

This clonotype was seen repeatedly, ten times or more. V is TRBV3-1 and J is TRBJ2-2; possible D gene TRBD1, 6 bases. Germline assignment: CDR1 LGHDT and CDR2 YNNKEL (reference sequence). The length of the CDR3 is 14 residues. With 3 bases removed from V and 7 bases from J, the gap between germline ends came to 12 bases. The CDR3 sequence is CASSHVQGIGELFF. In nucleotides, the CDR3 is TGTGCCAGCAGCCACGTACAGGGAATCGGGGAGCTGTTTTTT. Complete variable domain (other parts from reference TRBV3-1 and TRBJ2-2): DTAVSQTPKYLVTQMGNDKSIKCEQNLGHDTMYWYKQDSKKFLKIMFSYNNKELIINETVPNRFSPKSPDKAHLNLHINSLELGDSAVYFCASSHVQGIGELFFGEGSRLTVL.

This clonotype has ten or more counts. The V call is TRBV27, the J call TRBJ2-7; no clear D. Germline CDR1 and CDR2: MNHEY and SMNVEV (reference sequence). V was clipped by 2 bases and J by 2 bases, with 16 bases between them. This CDR3 region has 16 residues. The CDR3: CASSLNRSPHPYEQYF. The CDR3 nucleotides are TGTGCCAGCAGTTTAAACAGATCCCCCCATCCCTACGAGCAGTACTTC.

This clonotype showed up many times. The rearrangement links TRBV6-5 to TRBJ2-1; no firm D call. This CDR3 comprises 16 residues. The germline V and J ends were trimmed by 0 bases and 0 bases, with 9 bases remaining between them. Germline values: CDR1 MNHEY, CDR2 SVGAGI. CDR3 residues: CASSYSPTSSYNEQFF. Here the CDR3 DNA reads TGTGCCAGCAGTTACTCGCCGACGAGCTCCTACAATGAGCAGTTCTTC.

This clonotype has a count of ten or more. The CDR3 region has the DNA TGTGCCAGCAGTCCCTCAACGGGAAACATTCAGTACTTC. It specifies CASSPSTGNIQYF. This chain connects TRBV6-1 to TRBJ2-4; D is unclear. The CDR3 consists of 13 residues. Germline loops: CDR1 MNHNS, CDR2 SASEGT. V lost 5 bases to trimming and J lost 6 bases, with 11 bases between them.

This clonotype was seen at least ten times. This chain joins TRBV21-1 and TRBJ2-2; TRBD1, the table's D call, lacks a check against the DNA. TRBV21-1 is assigned pseudogene status. The CDR3 totals 15 residues. CDR3 sequence: CASSPTGRDTGELFF. CDR3 in DNA: TGTGCCAGCAGCCCCACAGGGCGGGACACCGGGGAGCTGTTTTTT.

This clonotype was recorded many times. This chain joins TRBV2 and TRBJ2-5; 8 bases map to TRBD2. CDR1 is SNHLY, CDR2 FYNNEI, per germline. The CDR3 is 14 residues long. Germline trimming cut 11 bases from V and 5 bases from J; bases unmatched to any gene: 13. This CDR3 reads CAFTRAGGGETQYF. As DNA, the CDR3 is TGTGCCTTCACTCGTGCGGGAGGAGGGGAGACCCAGTACTTC.

This clonotype was observed at least ten times. CDR3 sequence reads: CASQGDRSYEQYF. DNA for the CDR3: TGTGCCAGCCAGGGGGACAGGAGCTACGAGCAGTACTTC. The chain employs TRBV12-3 or TRBV12-4 and TRBJ2-7, with 8 bases aligning to TRBD1. J was trimmed by 3 bases and V by 8 bases; bases with no gene match: 6. The CDR3 sequence is 13 residues long.

The gene calls are TRBV7-6 and TRBJ2-1; 11 bases fit TRBD2. CDR1 is SGHVS, CDR2 FNYEAQ, per germline. This CDR3 region has 15 residues. The junction had 7 bases not matched to a gene; V was cut back by 5 bases and J by 7 bases. The CDR3 bases are TGTGCCAGCAGCGCGGGACTAGCGGATCCTAATGAGCAGTTCTTC. This sequence encodes CASSAGLADPNEQFF.

In its sample, this clonotype was seen many times. The rearrangement links TRBV27 to TRBJ2-1; 10 bases align to TRBD2. J gave up 4 bases and V 5 bases, and 5 bases lay outside the gene matches. The CDR3 runs 15 residues. Per the germline V gene, CDR1 is MNHEY and CDR2 is SMNVEV (reference sequence). The CDR3 DNA sequence: TGTGCCAGCAGTCTAGCGGGGGTCCCTTACAATGAGCAGTTCTTC. This translates into CASSLAGVPYNEQFF.

Ten or more counts support this clonotype. The chain couples TRBV3-1 to TRBJ1-2, with a tentative D call TRBD1 (5 bases). V was cut by 1 base and J by 6 bases, with 9 bases left in between. CDR3 length: 13 residues. The germline CDR1 and CDR2 sequences are LGHDT and YNNKEL (reference sequence). CDR3 region: CASSQVGTHGYTF. CDR3 bases: TGTGCCAGCAGCCAAGTAGGGACCCATGGCTACACCTTC. Together with reference TRBV3-1 and TRBJ1-2, the CDR3 gives the full variable domain: DTAVSQTPKYLVTQMGNDKSIKCEQNLGHDTMYWYKQDSKKFLKIMFSYNNKELIINETVPNRFSPKSPDKAHLNLHINSLELGDSAVYFCASSQVGTHGYTFGSGTRLTVV.

This clonotype was counted only a few times. The chain combines TRBV28 with TRBJ1-5; D is uncertain. The CDR3 length is 14 residues. CDR1 and CDR2 (germline): MDHEN, SYDVKM. V gave up 5 bases and J gave up 0 bases, with 8 bases separating them. DNA for the CDR3: TGTGCCAGCAGTCCAGCAGATAGCAATCAGCCCCAGCATTTT. Residues: CASSPADSNQPQHF.